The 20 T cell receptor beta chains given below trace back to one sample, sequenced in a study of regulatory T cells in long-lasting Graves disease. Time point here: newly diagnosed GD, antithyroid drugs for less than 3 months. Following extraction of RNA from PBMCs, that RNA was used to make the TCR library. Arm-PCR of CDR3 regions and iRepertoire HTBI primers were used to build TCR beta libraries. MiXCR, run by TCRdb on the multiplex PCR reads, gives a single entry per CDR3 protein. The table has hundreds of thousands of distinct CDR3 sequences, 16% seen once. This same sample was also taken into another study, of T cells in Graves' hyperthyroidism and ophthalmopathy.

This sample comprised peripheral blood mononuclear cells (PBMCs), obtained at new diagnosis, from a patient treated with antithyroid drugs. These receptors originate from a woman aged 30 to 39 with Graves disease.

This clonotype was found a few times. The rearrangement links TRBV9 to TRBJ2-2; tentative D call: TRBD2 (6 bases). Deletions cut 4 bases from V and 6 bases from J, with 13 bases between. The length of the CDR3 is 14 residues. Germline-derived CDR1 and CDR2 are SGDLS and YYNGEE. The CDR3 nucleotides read TGTGCCAGCAGCTTCCCGGGGGAACCCGGGGAGCTGTTTTTT. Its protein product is CASSFPGEPGELFF.

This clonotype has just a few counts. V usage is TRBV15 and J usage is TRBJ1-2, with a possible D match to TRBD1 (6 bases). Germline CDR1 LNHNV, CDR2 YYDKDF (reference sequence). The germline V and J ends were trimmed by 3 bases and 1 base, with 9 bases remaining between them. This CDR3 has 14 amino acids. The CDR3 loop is CATSRAQGNYGYTF. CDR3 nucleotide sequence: TGTGCCACCAGCAGGGCACAGGGTAACTATGGCTACACCTTC. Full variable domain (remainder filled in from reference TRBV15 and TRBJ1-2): DAMVIQNPRYQVTQFGKPVTLSCSQTLNHNVMYWYQQKSSQAPKLLFHYYDKDFNNEADTPDNFQSRRPNTSFCFLDIRSPGLGDTAMYLCATSRAQGNYGYTFGSGTRLTVV.

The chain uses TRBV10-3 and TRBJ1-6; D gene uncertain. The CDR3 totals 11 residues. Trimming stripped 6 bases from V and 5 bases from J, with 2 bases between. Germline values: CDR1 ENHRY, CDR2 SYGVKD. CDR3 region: CAIRDNSPLHF. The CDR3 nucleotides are TGTGCCATCAGAGATAATTCACCCCTCCACTTT.

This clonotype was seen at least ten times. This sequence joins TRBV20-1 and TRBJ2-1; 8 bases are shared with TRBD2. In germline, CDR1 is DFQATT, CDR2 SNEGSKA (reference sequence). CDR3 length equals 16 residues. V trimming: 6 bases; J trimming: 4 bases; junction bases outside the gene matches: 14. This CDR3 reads CSAPRGGPGRYNEQFF. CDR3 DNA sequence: TGCAGTGCCCCTCGGGGGGGACCTGGAAGGTACAATGAGCAGTTCTTC.

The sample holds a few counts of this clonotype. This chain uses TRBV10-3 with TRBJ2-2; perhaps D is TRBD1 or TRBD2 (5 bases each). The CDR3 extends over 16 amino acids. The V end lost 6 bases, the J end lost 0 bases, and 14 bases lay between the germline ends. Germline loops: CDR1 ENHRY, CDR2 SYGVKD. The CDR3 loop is CAIREVRGTNTGELFF. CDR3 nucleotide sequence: TGTGCCATCAGGGAGGTGAGGGGAACGAACACCGGGGAGCTGTTTTTT.

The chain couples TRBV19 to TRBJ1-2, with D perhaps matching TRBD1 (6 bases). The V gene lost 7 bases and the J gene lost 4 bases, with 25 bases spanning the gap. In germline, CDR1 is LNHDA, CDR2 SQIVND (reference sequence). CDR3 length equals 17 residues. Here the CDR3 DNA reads TGTGCCAGTACTCCATTGGGACACCAGACCTCCGTCTATGGCTACACCTTC. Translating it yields CASTPLGHQTSVYGYTF.

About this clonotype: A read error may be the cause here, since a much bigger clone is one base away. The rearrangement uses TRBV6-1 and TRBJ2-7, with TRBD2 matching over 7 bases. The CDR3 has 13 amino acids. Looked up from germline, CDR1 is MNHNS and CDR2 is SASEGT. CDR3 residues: CASMRETSHEQCF. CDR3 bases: TGTGCCAGCATGCGGGAGACGTCGCACGAGCAGTGCTTC.

The CDR3 protein is CASSWTGELFF. CDR3 coding DNA: TGTGCCAGCAGTTGGACCGGGGAGCTGTTTTTT. The chain carries TRBV27 and TRBJ2-2; D call uncertain. The CDR3 contains 11 residues. Per the germline V gene, CDR1 is MNHEY and CDR2 is SMNVEV (reference sequence). Trimming removed 4 bases at V and 5 bases at J, with 2 bases between.

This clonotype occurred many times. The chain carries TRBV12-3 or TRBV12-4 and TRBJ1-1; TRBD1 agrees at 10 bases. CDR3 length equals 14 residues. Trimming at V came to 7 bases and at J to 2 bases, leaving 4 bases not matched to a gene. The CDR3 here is CASTLTGGNTEAFF. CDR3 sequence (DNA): TGTGCCAGCACCTTGACAGGGGGCAACACTGAAGCTTTCTTT.

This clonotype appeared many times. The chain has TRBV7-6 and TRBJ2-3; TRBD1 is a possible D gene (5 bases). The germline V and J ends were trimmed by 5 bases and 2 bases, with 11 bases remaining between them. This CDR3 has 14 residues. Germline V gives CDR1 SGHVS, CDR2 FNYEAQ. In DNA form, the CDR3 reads TGTGCCAGCAGCCCAGGGCGGAACACAGATACGCAGTATTTT. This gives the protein CASSPGRNTDTQYF.

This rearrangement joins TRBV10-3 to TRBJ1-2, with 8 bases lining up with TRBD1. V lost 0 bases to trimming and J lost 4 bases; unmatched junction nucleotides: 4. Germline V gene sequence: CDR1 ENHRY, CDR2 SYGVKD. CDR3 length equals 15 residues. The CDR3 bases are TGTGCCATCAGTGAGTCGGTGGGACAGGCCTATGGCTACACCTTC. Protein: CAISESVGQAYGYTF.

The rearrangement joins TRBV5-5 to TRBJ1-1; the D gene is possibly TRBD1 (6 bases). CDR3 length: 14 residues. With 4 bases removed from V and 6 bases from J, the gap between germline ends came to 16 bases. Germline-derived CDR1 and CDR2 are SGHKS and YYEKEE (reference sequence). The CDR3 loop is CASSIPPGVAEAFF. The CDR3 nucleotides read TGTGCCAGCAGCATTCCTCCAGGGGTCGCTGAAGCTTTCTTT.

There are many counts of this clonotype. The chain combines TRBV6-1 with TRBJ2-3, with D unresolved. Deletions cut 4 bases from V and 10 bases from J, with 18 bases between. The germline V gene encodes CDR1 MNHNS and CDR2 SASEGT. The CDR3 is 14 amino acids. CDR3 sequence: CASSGPYLGMAQYF. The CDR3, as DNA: TGTGCCAGCAGTGGACCCTATCTAGGAATGGCGCAGTATTTT.

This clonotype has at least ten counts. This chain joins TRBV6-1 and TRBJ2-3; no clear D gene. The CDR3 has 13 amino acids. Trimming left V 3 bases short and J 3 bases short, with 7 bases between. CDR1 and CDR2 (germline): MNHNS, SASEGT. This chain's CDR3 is CASSETLTDTQYF. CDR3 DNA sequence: TGTGCCAGCAGTGAGACCTTGACAGATACGCAGTATTTT.

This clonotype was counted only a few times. The DNA for the CDR3 is TGTGCCAGCAGCTTAGCAGGACTAGTCAAGGATACGCAGTATTTT. Its translation: CASSLAGLVKDTQYF. This chain joins TRBV7-2 and TRBJ2-3; 7 nucleotides align to TRBD2. The CDR3 loop spans 15 amino acids. Per the germline V gene, CDR1 is SGHTA and CDR2 is FQGNSA. V shed 0 bases and J 6 bases; nucleotides not matched to a gene: 6.

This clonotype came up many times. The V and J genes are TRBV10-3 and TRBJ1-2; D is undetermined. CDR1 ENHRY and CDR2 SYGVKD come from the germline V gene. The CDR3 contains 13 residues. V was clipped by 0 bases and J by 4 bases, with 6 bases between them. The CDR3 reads CAISESSPYGYTF. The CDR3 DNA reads TGTGCCATCAGTGAGTCTAGCCCCTATGGCTACACCTTC.

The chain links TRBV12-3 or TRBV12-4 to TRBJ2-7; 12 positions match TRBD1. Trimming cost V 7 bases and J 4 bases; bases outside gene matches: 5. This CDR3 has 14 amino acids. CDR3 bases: TGTGCCAGCACCCTGGGACAGGGGGCATACGAGCAGTACTTC. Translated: CASTLGQGAYEQYF.

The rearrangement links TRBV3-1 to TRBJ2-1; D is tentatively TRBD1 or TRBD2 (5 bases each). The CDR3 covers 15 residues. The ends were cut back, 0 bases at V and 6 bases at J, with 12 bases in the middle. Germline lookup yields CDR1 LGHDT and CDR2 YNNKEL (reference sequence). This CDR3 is CASSQELGAANEQFF. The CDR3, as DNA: TGTGCCAGCAGCCAAGAACTCGGGGCAGCCAATGAGCAGTTCTTC.

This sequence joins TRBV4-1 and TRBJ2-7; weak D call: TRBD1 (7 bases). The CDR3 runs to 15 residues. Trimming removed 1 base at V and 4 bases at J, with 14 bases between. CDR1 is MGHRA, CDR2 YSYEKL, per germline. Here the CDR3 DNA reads TGCGCCAGCAGCCAAGTATCCAGGGGGGTTTACGAGCAGTACTTC. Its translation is CASSQVSRGVYEQYF.

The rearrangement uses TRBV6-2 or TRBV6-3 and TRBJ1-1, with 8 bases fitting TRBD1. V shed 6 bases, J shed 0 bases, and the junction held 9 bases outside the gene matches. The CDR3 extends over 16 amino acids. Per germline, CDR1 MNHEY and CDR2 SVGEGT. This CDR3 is CASSPRGPGMNTEAFF. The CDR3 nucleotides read TGTGCCAGCAGCCCCAGGGGGCCAGGGATGAACACTGAAGCTTTCTTT.